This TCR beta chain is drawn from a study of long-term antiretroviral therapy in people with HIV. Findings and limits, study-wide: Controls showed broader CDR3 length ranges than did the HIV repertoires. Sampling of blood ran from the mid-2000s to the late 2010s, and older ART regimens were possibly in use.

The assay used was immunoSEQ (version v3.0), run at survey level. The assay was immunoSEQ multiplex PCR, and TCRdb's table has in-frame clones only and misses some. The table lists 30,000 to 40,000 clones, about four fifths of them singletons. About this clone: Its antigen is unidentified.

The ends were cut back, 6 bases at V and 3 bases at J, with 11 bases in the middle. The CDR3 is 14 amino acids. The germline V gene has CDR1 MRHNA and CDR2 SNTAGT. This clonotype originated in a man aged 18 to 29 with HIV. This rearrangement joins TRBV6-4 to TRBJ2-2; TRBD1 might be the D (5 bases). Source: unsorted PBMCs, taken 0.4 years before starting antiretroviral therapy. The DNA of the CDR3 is TGTGCCAGCAGGCCTCAGGGTCACACCGGGGAGCTGTTTTTT. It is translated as CASRPQGHTGELFF.